These 3 T cell receptor beta chains were sequenced from one sample in a study of blood T cell repertoires in COVID-19. Method: immunoSEQ multiplex PCR; TCRdb's copy keeps in-frame clones and lacks some. The table lists a few hundred thousand clones, approximately 82% of them singletons. The sequenced sample consisted of peripheral blood. These receptors came from a woman aged 45-65 years with acute or convalescent COVID-19.

In its sample, this clone was seen once. The CDR3 nucleotides are TGTGCCAGAAGCTTCGTGAACACTGAAGCTTTCTTT. This encodes CARSFVNTEAFF. V and J are TRBV5-3 and TRBJ1-1, with D uncertain. TRBV5-3 is an ORF for which the function is uncertain. The CDR3 totals 12 residues. V shed 2 bases and J shed 0 bases, with 2 bases lying between them.

The chain couples TRBV5-1 to TRBJ1-3, with 7 bases matching TRBD1. Germline CDR1 SGHRS, CDR2 YFSETQ. The CDR3 has 15 amino acids. V lost 4 bases to trimming and J lost 4 bases; unmatched junction nucleotides: 8. CDR3: CASSKGDSLGNTIYF. CDR3 DNA sequence: TGCGCCAGCAGCAAGGGGGACAGCCTCGGAAACACCATATATTTT.

J is TRBJ2-1 and V is TRBV14; 7 nucleotides align to TRBD1. Trimming took 4 bases from V and 7 from J; bases not matched to a gene: 7. Germline CDR1 and CDR2: SGHDN and FVKESK. This CDR3 has 14 amino acids. The CDR3 coding sequence is TGTGCCAGCAGCCCGGAGACAGGGATAAATGAGCAGTTCTTC. Protein product: CASSPETGINEQFF.